This T cell receptor (beta chain) was observed in a study of cytomegalovirus exposure and HLA in healthy donors. Study-level background: Sequencing of 150 million to 200 million T cells in an earlier analysis found under 120 million unique TCR beta sequences. Study-wide points: The investigators catalogued 164 TCR beta chains as cytomegalovirus-associated.

In germline, CDR1 is SGHRS, CDR2 YFSETQ. The CDR3 covers 14 residues. The germline V and J ends were trimmed by 7 bases and 1 base, with 9 bases remaining between them. Concerning this clone itself: As yet, its antigen is unknown.

Vbeta (60) and Jbeta (13) primers were used in the PCR. Repertoires were generated with immunoSEQ multiplex PCR, while TCRdb's copy carries only in-frame clones and drops some. The sample lists 72,000 or so clones; less than 80% were seen once. This TCR was recovered from a woman aged 45-59 years in good health and CMV-seronegative. The V call is TRBV5-1, the J call TRBJ2-6; the D gene is possibly TRBD2 (6 bases). Sequenced: PBMCs. CDR3 loop: CASDGGSGANVLTF. Here the CDR3 DNA reads TGCGCCAGCGATGGAGGGTCTGGGGCCAACGTCCTGACTTTC.